The entry below describes one T cell receptor (beta chain). The sample is drawn from a study of blood T cell repertoires in COVID-19. Background on the study: Both acute and convalescent COVID-19 samples were obtained from the United States, Italy and Spain. The cDNA or gDNA used as material had been derived from T cells, B-cell-depleted T cells, or PBMCs.

Losses at the gene ends were 5 bases for V and 8 bases for J; bases not matched to a gene: 8. The CDR3 is 15 residues long. CDR1 and CDR2 (germline): SEHNR, FQNEAQ (reference sequence). In the original workflow: Nucleated cell counts were estimated from reference gene primer amplification. Repertoires were generated with immunoSEQ multiplex PCR, while TCRdb's copy carries only in-frame clones and drops some. The DNA was the basis for D and trimming; V, J and clone size are from that table. The profile shows 250,000 or so clones, approximately 85% of them singletons. The chain couples TRBV7-9 to TRBJ2-1; 11 bases are a match to TRBD2. The clonotype comes from a man in his fifties with acute or convalescent COVID-19. Sequenced input: peripheral blood. CDR3 bases: TGTGCCAGCAGCGCCACTAGCGGGAGATCCCATGAGCAGTTCTTC. Translated, it gives CASSATSGRSHEQFF.